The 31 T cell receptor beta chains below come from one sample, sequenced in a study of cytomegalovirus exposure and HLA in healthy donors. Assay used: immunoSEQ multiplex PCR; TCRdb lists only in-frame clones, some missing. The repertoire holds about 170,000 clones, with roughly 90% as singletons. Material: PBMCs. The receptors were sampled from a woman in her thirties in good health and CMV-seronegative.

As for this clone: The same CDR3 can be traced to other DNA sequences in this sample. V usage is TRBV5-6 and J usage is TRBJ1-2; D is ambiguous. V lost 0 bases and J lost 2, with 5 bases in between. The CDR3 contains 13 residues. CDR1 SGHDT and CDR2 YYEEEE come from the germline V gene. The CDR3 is CASSLGANYGYTF. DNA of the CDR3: TGTGCCAGCAGCTTGGGGGCGAACTATGGCTACACCTTC.

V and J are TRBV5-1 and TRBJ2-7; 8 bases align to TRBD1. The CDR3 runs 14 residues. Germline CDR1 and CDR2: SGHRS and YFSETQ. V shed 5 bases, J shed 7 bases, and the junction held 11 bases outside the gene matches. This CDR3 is CASRLPGQGGEQYF. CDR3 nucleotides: TGCGCCAGCAGGCTGCCTGGACAGGGTGGAGAGCAGTACTTC.

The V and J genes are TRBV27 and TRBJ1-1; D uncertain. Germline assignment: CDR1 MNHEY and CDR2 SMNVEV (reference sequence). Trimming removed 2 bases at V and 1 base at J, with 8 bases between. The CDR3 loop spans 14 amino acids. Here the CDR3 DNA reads TGTGCCAGCAGTTTAAGGCAGACGAACACTGAAGCTTTCTTT. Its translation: CASSLRQTNTEAFF.

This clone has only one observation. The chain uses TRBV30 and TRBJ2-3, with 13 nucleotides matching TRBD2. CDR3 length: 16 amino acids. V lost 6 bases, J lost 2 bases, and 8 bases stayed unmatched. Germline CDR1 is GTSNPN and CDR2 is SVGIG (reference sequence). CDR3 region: CACPRTSGSPTDTQYF. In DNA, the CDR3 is TGTGCCTGCCCGAGGACTAGCGGGAGCCCCACAGATACGCAGTATTTT.

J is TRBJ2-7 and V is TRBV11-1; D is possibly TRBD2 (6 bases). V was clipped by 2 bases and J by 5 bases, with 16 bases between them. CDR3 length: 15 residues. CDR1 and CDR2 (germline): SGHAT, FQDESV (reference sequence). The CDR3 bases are TGTGCCAGCAGCTTATCTAGGAGGGTCGGGCACGAGCAGTACTTC. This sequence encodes CASSLSRRVGHEQYF.

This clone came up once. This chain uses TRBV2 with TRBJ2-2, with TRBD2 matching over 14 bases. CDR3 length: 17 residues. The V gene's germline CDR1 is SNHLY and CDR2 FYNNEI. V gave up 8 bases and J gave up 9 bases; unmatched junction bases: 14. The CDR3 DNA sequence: TGTGCCAGCTATTCCGGGACTAGCGGGGGACTTTATCGGGAGCTGTTTTTT. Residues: CASYSGTSGGLYRELFF.

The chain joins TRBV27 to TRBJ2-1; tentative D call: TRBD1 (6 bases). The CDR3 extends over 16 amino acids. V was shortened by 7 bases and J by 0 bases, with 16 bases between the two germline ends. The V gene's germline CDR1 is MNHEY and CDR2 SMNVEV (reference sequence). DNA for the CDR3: TGTGCCAGCACCCCCGAAGCGACAGGCTCCTACAATGAGCAGTTCTTC. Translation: CASTPEATGSYNEQFF.

Here the CDR3 reads CASSGQFLNTEAFF. In nucleotides, the CDR3 is TGTGCCAGCAGCGGACAGTTTTTGAACACTGAAGCTTTCTTT. V is TRBV6-1 and J is TRBJ1-1, with a tentative D call TRBD1 (6 bases). CDR3 length equals 14 residues. CDR1 and CDR2 (germline): MNHNS, SASEGT. Trimming cost V 6 bases and J 0 bases, with 11 bases left between them.

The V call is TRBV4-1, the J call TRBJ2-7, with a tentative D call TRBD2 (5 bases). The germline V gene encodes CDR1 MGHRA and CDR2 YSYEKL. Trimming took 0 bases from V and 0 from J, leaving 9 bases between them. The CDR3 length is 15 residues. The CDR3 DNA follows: TGCGCCAGCAGCCAAGATCTCGGGATCTCCTACGAGCAGTACTTC. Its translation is CASSQDLGISYEQYF.

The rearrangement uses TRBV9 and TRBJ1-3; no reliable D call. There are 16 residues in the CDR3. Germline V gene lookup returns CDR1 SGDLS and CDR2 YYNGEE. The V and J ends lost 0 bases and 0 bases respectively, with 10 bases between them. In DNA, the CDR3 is TGTGCCAGCAGCGTAGCTCTCCAAAGCTCTGGAAACACCATATATTTT. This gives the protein CASSVALQSSGNTIYF.

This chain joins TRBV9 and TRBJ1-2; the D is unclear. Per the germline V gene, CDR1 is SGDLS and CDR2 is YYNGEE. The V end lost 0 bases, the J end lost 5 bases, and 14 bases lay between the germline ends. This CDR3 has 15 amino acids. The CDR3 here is CASSVAQASLYGYTF. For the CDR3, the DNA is TGTGCCAGCAGCGTAGCTCAGGCCAGCTTATATGGCTACACCTTC.

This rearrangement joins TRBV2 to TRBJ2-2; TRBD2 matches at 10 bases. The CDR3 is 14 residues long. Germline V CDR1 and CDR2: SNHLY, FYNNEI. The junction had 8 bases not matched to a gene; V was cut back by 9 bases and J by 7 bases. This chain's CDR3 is CASRGTSVGGELFF. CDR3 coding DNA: TGTGCCAGTCGTGGGACTAGCGTTGGCGGGGAGCTGTTTTTT.

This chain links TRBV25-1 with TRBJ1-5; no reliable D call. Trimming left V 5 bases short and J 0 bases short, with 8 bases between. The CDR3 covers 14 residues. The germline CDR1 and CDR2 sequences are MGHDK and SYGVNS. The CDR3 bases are TGTGCCAGCAGTAGGGCAGGTAGCAATCAGCCCCAGCATTTT. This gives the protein CASSRAGSNQPQHF.

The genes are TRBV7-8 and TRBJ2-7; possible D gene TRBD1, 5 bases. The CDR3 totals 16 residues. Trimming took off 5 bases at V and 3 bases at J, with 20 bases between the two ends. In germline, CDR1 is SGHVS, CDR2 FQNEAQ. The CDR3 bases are TGTGCCAGCAGCGAAGGGGTAGTGAGCGTGAACTACGAGCAGTACTTC. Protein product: CASSEGVVSVNYEQYF.

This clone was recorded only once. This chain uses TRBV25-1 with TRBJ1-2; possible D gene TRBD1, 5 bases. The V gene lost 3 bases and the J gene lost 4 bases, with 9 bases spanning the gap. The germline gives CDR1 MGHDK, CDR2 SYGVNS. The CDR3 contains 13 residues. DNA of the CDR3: TGTGCCAGCAGTGACGGGACCGGCTATGGCTACACCTTC. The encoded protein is CASSDGTGYGYTF.

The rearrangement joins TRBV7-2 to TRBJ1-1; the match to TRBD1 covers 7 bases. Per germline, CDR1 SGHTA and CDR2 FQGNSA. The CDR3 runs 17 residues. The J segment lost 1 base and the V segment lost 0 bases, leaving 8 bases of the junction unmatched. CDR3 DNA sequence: TGTGCCAGCAGCTTAGCGACGACAGGGCTTAAGAACACTGAAGCTTTCTTT. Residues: CASSLATTGLKNTEAFF.

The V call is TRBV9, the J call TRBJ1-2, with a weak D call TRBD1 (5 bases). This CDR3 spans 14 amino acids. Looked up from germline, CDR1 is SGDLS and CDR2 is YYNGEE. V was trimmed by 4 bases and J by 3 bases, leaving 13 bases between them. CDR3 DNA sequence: TGTGCCAGCAGCAATCAGCAGGGCCACTATGGCTACACCTTC. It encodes CASSNQQGHYGYTF. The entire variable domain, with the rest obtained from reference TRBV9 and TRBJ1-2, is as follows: DSGVTQTPKHLITATGQRVTLRCSPRSGDLSVYWYQQSLDQGLQFLIQYYNGEERAKGNILERFSAQQFPDLHSELNLSSLELGDSALYFCASSNQQGHYGYTFGSGTRLTVV.

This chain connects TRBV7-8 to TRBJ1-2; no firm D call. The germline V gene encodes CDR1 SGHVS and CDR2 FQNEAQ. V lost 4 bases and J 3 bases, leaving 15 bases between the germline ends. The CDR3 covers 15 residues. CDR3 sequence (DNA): TGTGCCAGCAGCTCTGGTGGGTTGCCCTACTATGGCTACACCTTC. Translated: CASSSGGLPYYGYTF. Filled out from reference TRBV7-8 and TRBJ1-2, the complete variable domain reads GAGVSQSPRYKVAKRGQDVALRCDPISGHVSLFWYQQALGQGPEFLTYFQNEAQLDKSGLPSDRFFAERPEGSVSTLKIQRTQQEDSAVYLCASSSGGLPYYGYTFGSGTRLTVV.

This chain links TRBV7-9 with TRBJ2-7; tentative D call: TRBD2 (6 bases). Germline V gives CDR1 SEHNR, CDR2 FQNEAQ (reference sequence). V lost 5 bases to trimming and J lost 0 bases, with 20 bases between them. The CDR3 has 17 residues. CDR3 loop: CASSPWIEGRSSYEQYF. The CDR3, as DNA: TGTGCCAGCAGCCCCTGGATTGAGGGGAGGAGCTCCTACGAGCAGTACTTC.

CDR3 DNA: TGTGCCAGCAGCTCCGCGACAGGATATTATGGCTACACCTTC. This encodes CASSSATGYYGYTF. The V gene is TRBV7-2, the J gene TRBJ1-2, with D possibly TRBD1 on 6 matching bases. CDR3 length: 14 residues. Trimming pared 4 bases from V and 5 bases from J, leaving 14 bases between. Germline V lookup: CDR1 SGHTA, CDR2 FQGNSA.

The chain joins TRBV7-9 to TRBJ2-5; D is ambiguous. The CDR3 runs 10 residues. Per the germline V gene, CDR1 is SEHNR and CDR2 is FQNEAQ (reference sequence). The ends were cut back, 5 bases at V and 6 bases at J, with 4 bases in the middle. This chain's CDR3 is CASSGQTQYF. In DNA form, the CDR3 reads TGTGCCAGCAGCGGTCAGACCCAGTACTTC.

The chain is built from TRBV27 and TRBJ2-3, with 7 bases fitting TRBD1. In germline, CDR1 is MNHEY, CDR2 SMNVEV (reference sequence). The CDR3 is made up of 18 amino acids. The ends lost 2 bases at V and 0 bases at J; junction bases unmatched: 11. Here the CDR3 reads CASSLGFGEGASTDTQYF. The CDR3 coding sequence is TGTGCCAGCAGTTTAGGGTTCGGTGAGGGGGCAAGCACAGATACGCAGTATTTT.

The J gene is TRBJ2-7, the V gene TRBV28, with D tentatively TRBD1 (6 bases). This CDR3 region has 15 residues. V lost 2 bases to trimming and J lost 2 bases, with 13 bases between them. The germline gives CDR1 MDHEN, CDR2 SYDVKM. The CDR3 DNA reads TGTGCCAGCAGTTTAGCAACAGGGTTGACCTACGAGCAGTACTTC. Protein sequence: CASSLATGLTYEQYF.

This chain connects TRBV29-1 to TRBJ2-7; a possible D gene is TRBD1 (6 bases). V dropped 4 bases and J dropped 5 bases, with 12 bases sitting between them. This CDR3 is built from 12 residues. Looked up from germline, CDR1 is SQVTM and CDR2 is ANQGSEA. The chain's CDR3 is CSVAAGEHEQYF. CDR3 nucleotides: TGCAGCGTTGCGGCAGGGGAACACGAGCAGTACTTC.

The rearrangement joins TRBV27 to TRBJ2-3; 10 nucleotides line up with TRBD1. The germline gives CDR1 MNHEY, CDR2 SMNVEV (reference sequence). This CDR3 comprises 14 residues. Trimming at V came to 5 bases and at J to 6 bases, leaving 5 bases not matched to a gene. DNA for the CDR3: TGTGCCAGCAGTCGGGACAGGGGCCGGGATACGCAGTATTTT. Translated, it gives CASSRDRGRDTQYF.

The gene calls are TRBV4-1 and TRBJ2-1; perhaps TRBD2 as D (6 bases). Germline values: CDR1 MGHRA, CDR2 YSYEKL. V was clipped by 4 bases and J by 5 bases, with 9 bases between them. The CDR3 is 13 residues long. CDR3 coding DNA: TGCGCCAGCAGCCCGGGACTTGACAATGAGCAGTTCTTC. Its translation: CASSPGLDNEQFF.

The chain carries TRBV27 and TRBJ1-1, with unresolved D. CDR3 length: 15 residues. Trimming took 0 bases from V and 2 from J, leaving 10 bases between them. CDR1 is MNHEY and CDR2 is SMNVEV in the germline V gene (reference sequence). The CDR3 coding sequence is TGTGCCAGCAGTTTATCGAGAAGCCTAAACACTGAAGCTTTCTTT. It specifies CASSLSRSLNTEAFF.

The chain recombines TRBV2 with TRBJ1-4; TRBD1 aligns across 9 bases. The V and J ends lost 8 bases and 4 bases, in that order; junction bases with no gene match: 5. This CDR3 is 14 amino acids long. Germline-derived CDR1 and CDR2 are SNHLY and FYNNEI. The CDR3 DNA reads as TGTGCCAGCCTCGGGACAGGGCGTAATGAAAAACTGTTTTTT. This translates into CASLGTGRNEKLFF.

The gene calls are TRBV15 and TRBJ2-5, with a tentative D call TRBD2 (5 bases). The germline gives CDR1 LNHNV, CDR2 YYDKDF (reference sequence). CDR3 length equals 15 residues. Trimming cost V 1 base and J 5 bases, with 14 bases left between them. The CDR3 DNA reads TGTGCCACCAGCAGAGCTGGACGGCGGAGGGAGACCCAGTACTTC. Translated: CATSRAGRRRETQYF.

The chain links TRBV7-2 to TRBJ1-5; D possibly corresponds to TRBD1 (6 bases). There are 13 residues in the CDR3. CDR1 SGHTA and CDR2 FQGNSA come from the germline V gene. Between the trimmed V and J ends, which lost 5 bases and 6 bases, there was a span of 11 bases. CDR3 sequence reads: CASSQRGGQPQHF. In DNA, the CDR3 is TGTGCCAGCAGCCAAAGGGGGGGTCAGCCCCAGCATTTT. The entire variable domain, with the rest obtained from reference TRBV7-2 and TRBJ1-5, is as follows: GAGVSQSPSNKVTEKGKDVELRCDPISGHTALYWYRQSLGQGLEFLIYFQGNSAPDKSGLPSDRFSAERTGGSVSTLTIQRTQQEDSAVYLCASSQRGGQPQHFGDGTRLSIL.

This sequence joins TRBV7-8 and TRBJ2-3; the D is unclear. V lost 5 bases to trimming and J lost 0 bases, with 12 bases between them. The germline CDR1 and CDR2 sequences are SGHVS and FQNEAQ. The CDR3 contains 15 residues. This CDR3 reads CASSHPQSSTDTQYF. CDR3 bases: TGTGCCAGCAGCCACCCCCAGTCTAGCACAGATACGCAGTATTTT.